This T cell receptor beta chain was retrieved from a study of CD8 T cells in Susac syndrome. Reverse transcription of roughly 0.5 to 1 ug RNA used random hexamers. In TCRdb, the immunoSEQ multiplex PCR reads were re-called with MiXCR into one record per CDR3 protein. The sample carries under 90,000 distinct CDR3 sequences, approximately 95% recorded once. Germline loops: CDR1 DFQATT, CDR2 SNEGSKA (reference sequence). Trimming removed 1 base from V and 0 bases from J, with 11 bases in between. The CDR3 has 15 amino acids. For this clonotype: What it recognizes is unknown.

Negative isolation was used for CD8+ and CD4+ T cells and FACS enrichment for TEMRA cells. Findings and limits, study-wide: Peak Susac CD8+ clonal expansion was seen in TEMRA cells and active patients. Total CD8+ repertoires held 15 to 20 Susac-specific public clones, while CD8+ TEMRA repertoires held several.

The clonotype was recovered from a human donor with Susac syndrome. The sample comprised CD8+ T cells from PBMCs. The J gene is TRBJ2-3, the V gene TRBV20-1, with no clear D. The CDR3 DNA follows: TGCAGTGCTAGAGGGGTGCCCCTAAGCACAGATACGCAGTATTTT. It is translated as CSARGVPLSTDTQYF.